This T cell receptor beta chain appears in the sequencing data of a study of CD8+ T cells in alopecia areata. Study results and caveats: Among the cells sequenced in scalp samples are also the resident alphabeta T cells of normal skin. It was lesional scalp, especially alopecia totalis/universalis, that showed higher clonality than normal scalp.

On this clone: Its specificity is unknown.

The CDR3 extends over 14 amino acids. Germline V CDR1 and CDR2: SEHNR, FQNEAQ (reference sequence). Trimming removed 3 bases from V and 5 bases from J, with 13 bases in between. The sequencing template was cDNA reverse transcribed from extracted RNA. Generated by immunoSEQ multiplex PCR, the TCRdb table keeps only in-frame clones and is missing some. The repertoire includes around 29,000 clones, roughly 80% of them detected once, and under 20% sits in the top ten. Researchers took lesional scalp punch biopsies and peripheral blood from people who were alopecia areata patients. J is TRBJ1-1 and V is TRBV7-9; maybe TRBD1 (6 bases). The sequenced material came from NKG2D-low CD8+ T cells sorted from blood. This receptor was obtained from a human donor with alopecia areata. Written as DNA, the CDR3 is TGTGCCAGCAGCTTCCCGGGGGCTAGGACTGAAGCTTTCTTT. Amino acids: CASSFPGARTEAFF.